The 14 T cell receptor beta chains given below trace back to one sample, sequenced in a study of naive and memory T cell subsets. Study results and limitations: Especially in CD8 cells, naive repertoires contained a few larger clonotypes, possibly CD45RA-re-expressing memory cells.

Both TRBC1 and TRBC2 were covered by a beta constant-region primer of two equimolar oligonucleotides. Ligated cDNA was amplified by four rounds of PCR with nested alpha and beta constant-region primers and SP2. TCRdb reanalysed the UMI-ligation and nested PCR reads using MiXCR and keeps one entry per CDR3 protein. The sample includes approximately 100,000 distinct CDR3 sequences, roughly 15% seen only once; the top ten take around 2.8%. Their cognate antigens are unknown. The sequencing input was naive CD8+ T cells from blood. Every receptor here comes from a human donor in good health.

The rearrangement links TRBV12-3 or TRBV12-4 to TRBJ1-1; D call uncertain. Trimming stripped 6 bases from V and 1 base from J, with 6 bases between. The CDR3 is 12 residues long. The CDR3: CASSGPNTEAFF. CDR3 DNA sequence: TGTGCCAGCAGCGGTCCGAACACTGAAGCTTTCTTT.

This clonotype has just a few counts. V gene TRBV30 combines with J gene TRBJ2-1; TRBD2 agrees at 10 bases. The CDR3 is 14 amino acids. Germline lookup yields CDR1 GTSNPN and CDR2 SVGIG (reference sequence). V lost 0 bases to trimming and J lost 9 bases; unmatched junction nucleotides: 5. CDR3 nucleotide sequence: TGTGCCTGGAGTGTACAGCTAGCGGGAGTTGAGCAGTTCTTC. The encoded protein is CAWSVQLAGVEQFF.

The chain is built from TRBV4-3 and TRBJ2-3; 13 nucleotides align to TRBD2. This CDR3 has 15 residues. V trimming: 5 bases; J trimming: 3 bases; junction bases outside the gene matches: 2. Germline V gene lookup returns CDR1 LGHNA and CDR2 YSLEER. CDR3 residues: CASSKGLAGTDTQYF. In nucleotides, the CDR3 is TGCGCCAGCAGCAAGGGACTAGCGGGGACAGATACGCAGTATTTT.

The chain combines TRBV6-6 with TRBJ2-5; maybe TRBD2 (5 bases). V lost 2 bases and J 0 bases, leaving 10 bases between the germline ends. This CDR3 contains 15 residues. Germline V gene sequence: CDR1 MNHNY, CDR2 SVGAGI (reference sequence). The CDR3: CASSYSGPYQETQYF. CDR3 nucleotides: TGTGCCAGCAGTTACAGCGGACCGTACCAAGAGACCCAGTACTTC.

This clonotype has at least ten counts. This sequence joins TRBV4-3 and TRBJ1-4, with D tentatively TRBD1 (6 bases). The CDR3 has 17 residues. V shed 1 base and J shed 7 bases, with 19 bases lying between them. In germline, CDR1 is LGHNA, CDR2 YSLEER. Written as DNA, the CDR3 is TGCGCCAGCAGCCAAGGGGTGTTTGGACAGAGAATTGAAAAACTGTTTTTT. Protein product: CASSQGVFGQRIEKLFF.

This clonotype was seen more than once but under ten times. The rearrangement links TRBV7-9 to TRBJ2-5; D is possibly TRBD1 or TRBD2 (5 bases each). In germline, CDR1 is SEHNR, CDR2 FQNEAQ (reference sequence). The CDR3 contains 16 residues. V lost 6 bases, J lost 5 bases, and 22 bases lay in between. CDR3 region: CASSTSISGREETQYF. CDR3 DNA sequence: TGTGCCAGCAGTACTTCCATCTCGGGGCGAGAGGAGACCCAGTACTTC.

The sample holds a few counts of this clonotype. The V call is TRBV5-4, the J call TRBJ2-7; 7 bases agree with TRBD2. J was trimmed by 1 base and V by 4 bases; bases with no gene match: 11. Germline V lookup: CDR1 SGHNT, CDR2 YYREEE (reference sequence). The CDR3 has 16 residues. CDR3: CASSAGLGRESYEQYF. The DNA of the CDR3 is TGTGCCAGCAGCGCGGGCTTGGGGCGGGAGTCCTACGAGCAGTACTTC.

The V call is TRBV27, the J call TRBJ1-1, with TRBD1 as a possible D gene (6 bases). The CDR3 length is 16 residues. CDR1 and CDR2 (germline): MNHEY, SMNVEV (reference sequence). V lost 5 bases and J 1 base, leaving 17 bases between the germline ends. The CDR3 DNA reads TGTGCCAGCAGTACCCTACAGGGCTGGCAGAACACTGAAGCTTTCTTT. Its protein is CASSTLQGWQNTEAFF.

This clonotype appeared a single time. The chain links TRBV27 to TRBJ1-2, with 7 bases fitting TRBD1. The CDR3 contains 15 residues. Trimming removed 0 bases from V and 4 bases from J; junction bases left unmatched: 5. Per the germline V gene, CDR1 is MNHEY and CDR2 is SMNVEV (reference sequence). The CDR3 DNA reads TGTGCCAGCAGTTTATCAAGCGGGACAGTCTATGGCTACACCTTC. Amino acid sequence: CASSLSSGTVYGYTF.

V gene TRBV12-3 or TRBV12-4 combines with J gene TRBJ2-1, with unresolved D. V lost 2 bases and J lost 8, with 7 bases in between. The CDR3 covers 12 residues. The CDR3 reads CASSLILDEQFF. The CDR3 DNA is TGTGCCAGCAGTTTAATCCTCGATGAGCAGTTCTTC.

The sample holds many counts of this clonotype. The chain recombines TRBV27 with TRBJ2-2; D is undetermined. This CDR3 region has 14 residues. Germline values: CDR1 MNHEY, CDR2 SMNVEV (reference sequence). Trimming left V 0 bases short and J 7 bases short, with 9 bases between. CDR3 sequence: CASSLSKLIGELFF. The DNA for the CDR3 is TGTGCCAGCAGTTTATCGAAACTAATCGGGGAGCTGTTTTTT.

J is TRBJ2-5 and V is TRBV7-9; either TRBD1 or TRBD2 may supply D (5 bases each). V lost 3 bases to trimming and J lost 4 bases, with 15 bases between them. CDR1 SEHNR and CDR2 FQNEAQ come from the germline V gene (reference sequence). CDR3 size: 15 residues. CDR3: CASSFPRGVSETQYF. The CDR3 coding sequence is TGTGCCAGCAGCTTTCCCCGAGGGGTTTCAGAGACCCAGTACTTC.

This clonotype was counted only a few times. This sequence joins TRBV7-9 and TRBJ2-1; 8 nucleotides line up with TRBD1. CDR3 length: 16 amino acids. The junction had 1 base not matched to a gene; V was cut back by 0 bases and J by 0 bases. CDR1 is SEHNR and CDR2 is FQNEAQ in the germline V gene (reference sequence). The CDR3 bases are TGTGCCAGCAGCTTAGCACAGGGGGTCTCCTACAATGAGCAGTTCTTC. It codes for CASSLAQGVSYNEQFF.

This clonotype was recorded many times. The chain is built from TRBV5-6 and TRBJ2-3; no reliable D call. Deletions cut 5 bases from V and 2 bases from J, with 15 bases between. CDR1 is SGHDT and CDR2 is YYEEEE in the germline V gene. This CDR3 has 15 amino acids. As DNA, the CDR3 is TGTGCCAGCAGGTTCGAAAGGATACCCACAGATACGCAGTATTTT. Encoded protein: CASRFERIPTDTQYF. The entire variable domain, with the rest obtained from reference TRBV5-6 and TRBJ2-3, is as follows: DAGVTQSPTHLIKTRGQQVTLRCSPKSGHDTVSWYQQALGQGPQFIFQYYEEEERQRGNFPDRFSGHQFPNYSSELNVNALLLGDSALYLCASRFERIPTDTQYFGPGTRLTVL.